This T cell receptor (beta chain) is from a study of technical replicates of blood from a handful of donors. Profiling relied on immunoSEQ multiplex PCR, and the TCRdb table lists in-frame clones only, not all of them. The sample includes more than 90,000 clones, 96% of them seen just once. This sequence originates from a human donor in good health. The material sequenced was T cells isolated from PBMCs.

In DNA form, the CDR3 reads TGTGCCAGCAGCCGAAGGACTAGCGGAGATGCCGGGGTCGAGCAGTACTTC. Its translation is CASSRRTSGDAGVEQYF. The chain joins TRBV4-2 to TRBJ2-7, with TRBD2 matching over 10 bases. Germline loops: CDR1 LGHNA, CDR2 YNFKEQ. The J segment lost 6 bases and the V segment lost 4 bases, leaving 15 bases of the junction unmatched. This CDR3 region has 17 residues.